This TCR beta chain appears in the sequencing data of a study of regulatory T cells in long-lasting Graves disease. About the research overall: Over-5-year antithyroid drug use with positive TSH receptor antibodies defined persistent Graves' disease in the study.

There are 15 residues in the CDR3. The germline gives CDR1 SGHTA, CDR2 FQGNSA. Trimming removed 2 bases at V and 3 bases at J, with 13 bases between. Broader study findings: It was peripheral blood alone, not thyroid tissue, that was studied.

As for this clonotype: The antigen is undetermined.

Assembly of TCR beta libraries relied on iRepertoire HTBI primers together with Arm-PCR of CDR3 regions. In TCRdb, the multiplex PCR reads were re-called with MiXCR into one record per CDR3 protein. Among 400,000 to 500,000 distinct CDR3 sequences listed, 22% were seen once. Time point given: persistent/refractory GD, antithyroid drugs over 5 years with positive TRAb. After RNA was extracted from PBMCs, the TCR library was made from it. V and J are TRBV7-2 and TRBJ1-2, with a weak D call TRBD1 (6 bases). This TCR came from a female donor with Graves disease. The sample in question was peripheral blood mononuclear cells (PBMCs), obtained when the disease was refractory, from a patient treated with antithyroid drugs. DNA for the CDR3: TGTGCCAGCAGCTTAAGCGGGGGCCAGGACTATGGCTACACCTTC. Residues: CASSLSGGQDYGYTF.